The entry below describes one T cell receptor beta chain. Its antigen is currently unknown. Other DNA sequences in the same sample also yield this CDR3. Measured with immunoSEQ multiplex PCR; TCRdb has only the in-frame clones, and not every one. In the table there are 950,000 to 1,300,000 clones, about 75% of which are singletons. This sample is drawn from a study of shared clonotypes between healthy human individuals. Study findings and constraints: With a handful of donors compared, 4.5% to 6.5% of naive CD4 clonotypes were shared.

CDR3 length: 13 amino acids. From germline, CDR1 is SNHLY and CDR2 FYNNEI. Trimming stripped 8 bases from V and 0 bases from J, with 10 bases between. The source is a man aged 18 to 30 in good health. This chain uses TRBV2 with TRBJ1-2; unclear D gene. The sample taken for sequencing was memory CD4+ T cells sorted from blood. As to subset: CD45RA-negative fraction. The CDR3 nucleotides are TGTGCCAGCCGCGGCACGGCTAACTATGGCTACACCTTC. Encoded protein: CASRGTANYGYTF.